A selection of T cell receptor beta chains follows, all from one sample in a study of blood T cell repertoires in COVID-19. Here immunoSEQ multiplex PCR was the method, and the copy in TCRdb shows in-frame clones only, minus some. The sample includes 150,000 or so clones, 87% seen only once; the top ten take roughly 1.2%. The sequenced material came from PBMCs or T cells enriched from blood (not recorded which). These receptors originate from a human donor with acute COVID-19. The donor label of this sample is uncertain. Both conserved end residues are part of each CDR3. Fields, in order: clone size, D gene, J gene, V gene, CDR3 protein, CDR3 DNA. The D gene is left open where the match is weak. Not every row has a clone size; where given, it reads once, few, many or a size class.

NA | NA | TRBJ2-1 | TRBV28 | CASSFPGGRGNEQFF | TGTGCCAGCAGTTTTCCCGGGGGGCGAGGGAATGAGCAGTTCTTC
NA | NA | TRBJ2-1 | TRBV12-3/TRBV12-4 | CASSLGVGHEQFF | TGTGCCAGCAGTTTAGGGGTGGGGCATGAGCAGTTCTTC
NA | NA | TRBJ1-1 | TRBV5-1 | CASSPVPAGDTEAFF | TGCGCCAGCAGCCCTGTGCCCGCGGGGGACACTGAAGCTTTCTTT
NA | NA | TRBJ2-1 | TRBV18 | CASSPPGGQFVNEQFF | TGTGCCAGCTCACCACCGGGGGGACAGTTCGTCAATGAGCAGTTCTTC
NA | NA | TRBJ1-1 | TRBV10-3 | CAISESREDTEAFF | TGTGCCATCAGTGAGTCCCGGGAAGACACTGAAGCTTTCTTT
NA | NA | TRBJ1-5 | TRBV24-1 | CATSDSGRGRSNQPQHF | TGTGCCACCAGTGATTCGGGCAGGGGCCGAAGCAATCAGCCCCAGCATTTT
NA | NA | TRBJ1-2 | TRBV9 | CASSVDEGGGYTF | TGTGCCAGCAGCGTAGACGAGGGAGGTGGCTACACCTTC
NA | NA | TRBJ1-1 | TRBV11-2 | CASSLDRDTEAFF | TGTGCCAGCAGCTTAGATCGAGATACTGAAGCTTTCTTT
NA | TRBD2 | TRBJ2-5 | TRBV4-1 | CASSQRGLADLGFPQETQYF | TGCGCCAGCAGCCAGAGGGGACTAGCGGATTTGGGGTTTCCCCAAGAGACCCAGTACTTC
once | NA | TRBJ1-2 | TRBV6-6 | CASSGQSPANYGYTF | TGTGCCAGCAGTGGACAGTCCCCAGCTAACTATGGCTACACCTTC
NA | NA | TRBJ2-7 | TRBV27 | CASSLVTRVGNEQYF | TGTGCCAGCAGTTTAGTTACCAGGGTGGGCAACGAGCAGTACTTC
few | TRBD1 | TRBJ1-2 | TRBV18 | CASSGDRRDYGYTF | TGTGCCAGCTCTGGGGACAGGAGGGACTATGGCTACACCTTC
NA | NA | TRBJ2-1 | TRBV18 | CASSPFSTAENEQFF | TGTGCCAGCTCACCATTCAGCACAGCAGAGAATGAGCAGTTCTTC
NA | NA | TRBJ2-7 | TRBV6-5 | CASSYYSEQYF | TGTGCCAGCAGTTACTATAGCGAGCAGTACTTC
few | NA | TRBJ1-2 | TRBV30 | CAWSVLGVGGYTF | TGTGCCTGGAGTGTACTGGGAGTGGGTGGCTACACCTTC
NA | TRBD2 | TRBJ2-7 | TRBV3-1/TRBV3-2 | CASSFLAGAYEQYF | TGTGCCAGCAGCTTTCTAGCGGGGGCCTACGAGCAGTACTTC
NA | NA | TRBJ2-7 | TRBV20-1 | CSASVGAYSYEQYF | TGCAGTGCTAGTGTAGGGGCCTACTCCTACGAGCAGTACTTC
NA | TRBD2 | TRBJ2-1 | TRBV10-3 | CAIQPSELAGEKNEQFF | TGTGCCATCCAGCCCTCGGAACTAGCGGGGGAGAAGAATGAGCAGTTCTTC
NA | NA | TRBJ2-2 | TRBV9 | CASNPGLISGELFF | TGTGCCAGCAATCCCGGACTAATATCCGGGGAGCTGTTTTTT
NA | NA | TRBJ2-3 | TRBV21-1 | CASSKRGGLAGGPEEDTQYF | TGTGCCAGCAGCAAAAGGGGTGGACTAGCGGGGGGGCCGGAAGAAGATACGCAGTATTTT
NA | NA | TRBJ2-3 | TRBV2 | CASSSGQIYLDTQYF | TGTGCCAGCAGTAGCGGACAGATCTACTTGGATACGCAGTATTTT
NA | TRBD1 | TRBJ2-7 | TRBV6-5 | CASSYVRTGLSYEQYF | TGTGCCAGCAGTTACGTACGGACAGGCCTCTCCTACGAGCAGTACTTC
NA | NA | TRBJ1-1 | TRBV3-1/TRBV3-2 | CASSQFRRGTEAFF | TGTGCCAGCAGCCAGTTTCGTCGGGGCACTGAAGCTTTCTTT